This record covers a single T cell receptor (beta chain). Antigen: not known. These data are taken from a study of Ad26.COV2.S vaccination and SARS-CoV-2 variants. Study-level background: Once or twice, 56 days apart, Ad26.COV2.S was delivered intramuscularly. Study results and limitations: Spike-specific CD8+ and CD4+ T cell responses reportedly showed substantial breadth after vaccination.

This table comes from immunoSEQ multiplex PCR, and its TCRdb copy is limited to in-frame clones, with some not included. There are about 350,000 clones in the sample; about 88% occur only once, and approximately 11% lies in the top ten. CDR1 WSHSY and CDR2 SAAADI come from the germline V gene. CDR3 size: 15 residues. Germline trimming cut 2 bases from V and 7 bases from J; bases unmatched to any gene: 7. Treatment denoted: roughly 19 received Ad26.COV2.S at low or high dose, single or two shots; 5 received placebo; per-sample allocation not given. Samples were taken on day 63 after the first vaccine or placebo injection. An adult aged 18-55 years in Boston served as the donor.

This TCR derives from a person aged 18-60 years who received the Ad26.COV2.S COVID-19 vaccine or a placebo. This rearrangement joins TRBV10-2 to TRBJ2-5; 10 nucleotides match TRBD2. The specimen was peripheral blood, collected in a trial of Ad26.COV2.S vaccine versus placebo. The CDR3 is CASSETSGALGTQYF. Here the CDR3 DNA reads TGCGCCAGCAGTGAGACTAGCGGGGCCCTGGGGACCCAGTACTTC.